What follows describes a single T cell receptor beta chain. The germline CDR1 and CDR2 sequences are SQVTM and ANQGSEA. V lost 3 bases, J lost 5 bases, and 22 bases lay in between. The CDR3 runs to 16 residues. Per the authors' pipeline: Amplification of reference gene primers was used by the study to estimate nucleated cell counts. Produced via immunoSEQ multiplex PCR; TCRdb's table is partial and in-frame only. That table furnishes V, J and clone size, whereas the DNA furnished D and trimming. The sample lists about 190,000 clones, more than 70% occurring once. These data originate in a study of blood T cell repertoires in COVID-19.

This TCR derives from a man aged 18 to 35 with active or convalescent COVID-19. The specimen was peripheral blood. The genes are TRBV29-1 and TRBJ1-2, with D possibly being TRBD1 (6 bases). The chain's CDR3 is CSVDLDRPQNPYGYTF. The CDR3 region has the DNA TGCAGCGTTGACTTAGACAGGCCCCAAAACCCATATGGCTACACCTTC.